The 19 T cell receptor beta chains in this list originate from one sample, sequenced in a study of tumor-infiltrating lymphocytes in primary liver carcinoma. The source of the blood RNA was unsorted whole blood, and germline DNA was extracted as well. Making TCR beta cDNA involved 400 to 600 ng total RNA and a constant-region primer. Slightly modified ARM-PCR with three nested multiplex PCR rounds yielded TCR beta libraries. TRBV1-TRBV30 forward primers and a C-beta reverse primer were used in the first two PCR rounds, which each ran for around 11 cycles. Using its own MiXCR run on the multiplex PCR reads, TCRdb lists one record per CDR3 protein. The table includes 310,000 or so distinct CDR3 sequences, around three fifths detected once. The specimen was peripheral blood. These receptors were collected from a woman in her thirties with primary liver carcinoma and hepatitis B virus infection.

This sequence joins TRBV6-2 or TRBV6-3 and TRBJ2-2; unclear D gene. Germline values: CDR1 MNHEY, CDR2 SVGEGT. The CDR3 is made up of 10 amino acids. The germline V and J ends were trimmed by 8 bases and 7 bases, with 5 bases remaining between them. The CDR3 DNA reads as TGTGCCAGCGGCTACGGGGAGCTGTTTTTT. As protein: CASGYGELFF.

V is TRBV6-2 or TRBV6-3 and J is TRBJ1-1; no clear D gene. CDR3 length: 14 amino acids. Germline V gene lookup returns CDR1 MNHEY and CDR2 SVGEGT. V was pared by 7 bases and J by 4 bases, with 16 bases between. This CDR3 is CASTRPPLATEAFF. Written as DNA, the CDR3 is TGTGCCAGCACCCGGCCTCCGTTGGCCACTGAAGCTTTCTTT.

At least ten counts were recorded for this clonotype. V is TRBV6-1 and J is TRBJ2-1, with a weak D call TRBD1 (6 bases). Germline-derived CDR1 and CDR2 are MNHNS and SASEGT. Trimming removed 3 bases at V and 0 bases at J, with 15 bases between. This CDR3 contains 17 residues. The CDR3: CASSDPAGVSSYNEQFF. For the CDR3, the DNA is TGTGCCAGCAGTGACCCGGCAGGGGTGAGCTCCTACAATGAGCAGTTCTTC.

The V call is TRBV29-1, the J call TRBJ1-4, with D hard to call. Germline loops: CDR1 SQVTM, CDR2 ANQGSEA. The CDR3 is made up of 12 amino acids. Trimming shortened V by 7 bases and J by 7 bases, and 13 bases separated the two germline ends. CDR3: CSDGVGLEKLFF. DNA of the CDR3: TGCAGCGACGGCGTTGGTCTTGAAAAACTGTTTTTT.

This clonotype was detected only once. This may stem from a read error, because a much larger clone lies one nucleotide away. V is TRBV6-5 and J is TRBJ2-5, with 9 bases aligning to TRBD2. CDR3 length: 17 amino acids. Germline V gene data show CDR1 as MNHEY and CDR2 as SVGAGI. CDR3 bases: TGTGCCGGCAGTTACTCGGGCGGGAGGGCCGGCTCTGGGACCCAGTACTTC. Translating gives CAGSYSGGRAGSGTQYF.

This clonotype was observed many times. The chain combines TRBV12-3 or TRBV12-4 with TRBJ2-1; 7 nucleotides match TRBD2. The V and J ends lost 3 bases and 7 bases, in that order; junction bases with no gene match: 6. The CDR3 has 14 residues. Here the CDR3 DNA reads TGTGCCAGCAGTTTTGGCGGGAGCATTAATGAGCAGTTCTTC. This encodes CASSFGGSINEQFF.

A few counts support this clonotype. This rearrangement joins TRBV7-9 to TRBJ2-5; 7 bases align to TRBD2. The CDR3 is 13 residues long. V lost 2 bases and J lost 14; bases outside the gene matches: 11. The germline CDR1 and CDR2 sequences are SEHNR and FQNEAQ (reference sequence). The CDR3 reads CASSLSQLASAYF. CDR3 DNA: TGTGCCAGCAGCTTATCTCAACTAGCGTCCGCCTACTTC.

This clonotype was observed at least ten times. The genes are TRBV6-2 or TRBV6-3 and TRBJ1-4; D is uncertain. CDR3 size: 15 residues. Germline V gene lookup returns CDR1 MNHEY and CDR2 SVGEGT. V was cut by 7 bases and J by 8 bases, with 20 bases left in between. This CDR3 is CASTNPGIGSEKLFF. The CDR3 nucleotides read TGTGCCAGCACCAACCCGGGAATTGGAAGCGAAAAACTGTTTTTT.

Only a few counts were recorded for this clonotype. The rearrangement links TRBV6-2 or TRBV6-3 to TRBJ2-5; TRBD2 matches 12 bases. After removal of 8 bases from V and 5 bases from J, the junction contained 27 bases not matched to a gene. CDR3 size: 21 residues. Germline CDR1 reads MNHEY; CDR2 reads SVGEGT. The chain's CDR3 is CASSFPLLAGGPQVGEETQYF. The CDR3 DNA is TGTGCCAGCTCATTCCCCCTGCTAGCGGGAGGGCCTCAGGTTGGAGAGGAGACCCAGTACTTC.

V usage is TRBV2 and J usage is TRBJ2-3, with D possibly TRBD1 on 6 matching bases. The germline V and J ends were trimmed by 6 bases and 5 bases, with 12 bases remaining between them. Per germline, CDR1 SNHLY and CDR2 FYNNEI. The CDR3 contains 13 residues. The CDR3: CASSMTGVDTQYF. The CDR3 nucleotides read TGTGCCAGCAGCATGACAGGAGTAGATACGCAGTATTTT.

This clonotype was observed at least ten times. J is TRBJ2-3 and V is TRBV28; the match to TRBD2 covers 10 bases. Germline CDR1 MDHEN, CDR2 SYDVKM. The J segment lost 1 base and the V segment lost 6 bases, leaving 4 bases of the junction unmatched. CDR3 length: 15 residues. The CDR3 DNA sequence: TGTGCCAGCAGAAACGGACTAGCGGGCACAGATACGCAGTATTTT. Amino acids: CASRNGLAGTDTQYF.

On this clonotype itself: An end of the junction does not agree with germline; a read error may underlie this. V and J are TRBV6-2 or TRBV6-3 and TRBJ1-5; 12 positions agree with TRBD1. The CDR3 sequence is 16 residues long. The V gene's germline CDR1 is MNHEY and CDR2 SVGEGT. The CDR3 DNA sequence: TGTGCCAGCAGTTCACGGGACAGGGGGCGCAATCAGCTCCAGCATTTT. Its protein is CASSSRDRGRNQLQHF.

CDR3 protein: CATSDATGDTEAFF. CDR3 DNA sequence: TGTGCCACCAGTGACGCCACAGGGGACACTGAAGCTTTCTTT. The chain uses TRBV24-1 and TRBJ1-1; the match to TRBD1 covers 7 bases. The CDR3 extends over 14 amino acids. Trimming at V came to 4 bases and at J to 3 bases, leaving 4 bases not matched to a gene. CDR1 is KGHDR, CDR2 SFDVKD, per germline.

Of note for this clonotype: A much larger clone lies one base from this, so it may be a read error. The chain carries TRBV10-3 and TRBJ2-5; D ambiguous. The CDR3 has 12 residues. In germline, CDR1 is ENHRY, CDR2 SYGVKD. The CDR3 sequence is CAICESPQTQYF. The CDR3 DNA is TGTGCCATCTGTGAGTCCCCCCAAACCCAGTACTTC.

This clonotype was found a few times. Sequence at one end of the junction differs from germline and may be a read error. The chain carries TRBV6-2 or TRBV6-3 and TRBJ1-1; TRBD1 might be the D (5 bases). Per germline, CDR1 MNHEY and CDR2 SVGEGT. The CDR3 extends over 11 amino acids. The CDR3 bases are TGTGGCAGCCGCGGGGGGTTTGAAGCTTTCTTT. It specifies CGSRGGFEAFF.

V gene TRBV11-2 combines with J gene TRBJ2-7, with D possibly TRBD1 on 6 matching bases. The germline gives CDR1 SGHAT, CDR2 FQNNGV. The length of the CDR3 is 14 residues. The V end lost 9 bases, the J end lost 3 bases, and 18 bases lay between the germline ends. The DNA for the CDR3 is TGTGCCAGGAGTATAGGGGGTCGATTCTACGAGCAGTACTTC. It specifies CARSIGGRFYEQYF.

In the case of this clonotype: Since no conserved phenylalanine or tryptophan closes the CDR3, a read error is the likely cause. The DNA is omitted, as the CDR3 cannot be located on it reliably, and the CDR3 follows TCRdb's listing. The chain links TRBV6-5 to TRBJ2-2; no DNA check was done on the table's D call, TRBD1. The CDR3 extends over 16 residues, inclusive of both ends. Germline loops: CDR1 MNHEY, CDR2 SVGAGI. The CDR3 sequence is CASRKPGQTRPGELFS.

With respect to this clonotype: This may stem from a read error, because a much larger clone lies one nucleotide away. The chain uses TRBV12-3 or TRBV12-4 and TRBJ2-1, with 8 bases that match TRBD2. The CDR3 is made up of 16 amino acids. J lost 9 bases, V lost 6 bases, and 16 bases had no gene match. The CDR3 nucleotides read TGTGCCAGCAGAAATCCGGGACTAGGGTACGGGGGTGAGCAGTTCTTC. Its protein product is CASRNPGLGYGGEQFF.

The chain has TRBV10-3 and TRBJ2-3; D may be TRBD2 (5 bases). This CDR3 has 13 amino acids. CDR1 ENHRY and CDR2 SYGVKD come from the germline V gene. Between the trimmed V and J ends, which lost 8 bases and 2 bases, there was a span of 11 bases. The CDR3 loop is CAISRVNTDTQYF. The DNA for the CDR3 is TGTGCCATCTCGAGGGTCAACACAGATACGCAGTATTTT.